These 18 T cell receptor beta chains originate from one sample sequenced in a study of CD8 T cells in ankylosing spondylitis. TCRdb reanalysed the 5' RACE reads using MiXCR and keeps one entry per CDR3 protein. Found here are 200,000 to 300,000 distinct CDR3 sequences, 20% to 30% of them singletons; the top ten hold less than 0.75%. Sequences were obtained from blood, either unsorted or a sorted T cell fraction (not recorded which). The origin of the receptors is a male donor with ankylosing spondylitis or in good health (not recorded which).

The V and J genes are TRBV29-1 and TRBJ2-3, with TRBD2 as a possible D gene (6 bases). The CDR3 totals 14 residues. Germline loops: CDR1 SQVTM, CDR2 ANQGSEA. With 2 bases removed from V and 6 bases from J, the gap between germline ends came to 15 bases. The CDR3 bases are TGCAGCGTTGAACCTCGGGGAGGAGGGGATACGCAGTATTTT. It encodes CSVEPRGGGDTQYF.

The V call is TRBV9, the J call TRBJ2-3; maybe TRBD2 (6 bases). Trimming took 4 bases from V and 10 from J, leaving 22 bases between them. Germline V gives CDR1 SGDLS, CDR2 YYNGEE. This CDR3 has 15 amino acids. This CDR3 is CASSFCGWGECAQYF. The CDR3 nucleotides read TGTGCCAGCAGCTTCTGCGGGTGGGGGGAGTGTGCGCAGTATTTT. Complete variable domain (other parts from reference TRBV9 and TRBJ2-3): DSGVTQTPKHLITATGQRVTLRCSPRSGDLSVYWYQQSLDQGLQFLIQYYNGEERAKGNILERFSAQQFPDLHSELNLSSLELGDSALYFCASSFCGWGECAQYFGPGTRLTVL.

The CDR3 loop reads CASSQGLAGGPNEQFF. The CDR3 coding sequence is TGTGCCAGCAGCCAAGGTCTAGCGGGGGGGCCGAATGAGCAGTTCTTC. The chain carries TRBV4-2 and TRBJ2-1, with 12 positions matching TRBD2. There are 16 residues in the CDR3. The V and J ends lost 1 base and 7 bases, in that order; junction bases with no gene match: 5. From germline, CDR1 is LGHNA and CDR2 YNFKEQ.

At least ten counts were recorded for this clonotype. CDR3 DNA sequence: TGTGCCAGCAGTTTGACAGGGGAGCAGTACTTC. It yields the protein CASSLTGEQYF. The V gene is TRBV12-3 or TRBV12-4, the J gene TRBJ2-7; 7 bases line up with TRBD1. This CDR3 has 11 amino acids. V trimming: 3 bases; J trimming: 7 bases; junction bases outside the gene matches: 0.

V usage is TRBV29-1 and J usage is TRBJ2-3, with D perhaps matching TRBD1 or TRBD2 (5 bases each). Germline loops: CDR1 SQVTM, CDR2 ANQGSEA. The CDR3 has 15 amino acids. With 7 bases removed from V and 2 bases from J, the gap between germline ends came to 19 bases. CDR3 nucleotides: TGCAGCGCCGCCGGGGCAGGGAGCCCCACAGATACGCAGTATTTT. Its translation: CSAAGAGSPTDTQYF.

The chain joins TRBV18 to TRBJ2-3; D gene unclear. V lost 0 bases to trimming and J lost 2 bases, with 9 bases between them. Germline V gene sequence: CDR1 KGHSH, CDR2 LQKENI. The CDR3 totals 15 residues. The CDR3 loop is CASSPPTQATDTQYF. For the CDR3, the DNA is TGTGCCAGCTCACCACCGACTCAGGCCACAGATACGCAGTATTTT.

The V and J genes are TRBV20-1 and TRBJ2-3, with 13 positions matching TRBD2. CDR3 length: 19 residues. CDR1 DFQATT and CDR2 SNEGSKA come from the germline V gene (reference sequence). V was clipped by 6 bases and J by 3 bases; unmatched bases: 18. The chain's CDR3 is CSARNPGLAGHGLTDTQYF. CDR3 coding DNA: TGCAGTGCCAGAAACCCGGGACTAGCGGGGCACGGGTTGACAGATACGCAGTATTTT.

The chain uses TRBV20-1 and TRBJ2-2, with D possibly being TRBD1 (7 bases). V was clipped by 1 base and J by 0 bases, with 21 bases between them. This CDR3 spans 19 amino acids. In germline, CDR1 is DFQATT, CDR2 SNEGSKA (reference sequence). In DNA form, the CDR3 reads TGCAGTGCTAGAGTGGGGGGCGGAGGGACAGCCGCGAACACCGGGGAGCTGTTTTTT. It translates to CSARVGGGGTAANTGELFF.

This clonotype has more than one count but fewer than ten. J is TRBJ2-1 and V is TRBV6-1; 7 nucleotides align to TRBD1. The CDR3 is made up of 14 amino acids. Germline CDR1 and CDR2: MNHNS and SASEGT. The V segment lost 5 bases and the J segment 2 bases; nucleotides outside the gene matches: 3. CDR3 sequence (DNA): TGTGCCAGCAGTAGACAGGGACCCTACAATGAGCAGTTCTTC. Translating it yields CASSRQGPYNEQFF.

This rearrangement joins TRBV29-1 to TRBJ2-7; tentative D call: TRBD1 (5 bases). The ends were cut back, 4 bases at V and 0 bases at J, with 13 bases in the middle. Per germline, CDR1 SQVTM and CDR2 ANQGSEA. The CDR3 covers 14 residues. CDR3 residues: CSVGPRQSSYEQYF. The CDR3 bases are TGCAGCGTTGGACCCCGACAGAGCTCCTACGAGCAGTACTTC.

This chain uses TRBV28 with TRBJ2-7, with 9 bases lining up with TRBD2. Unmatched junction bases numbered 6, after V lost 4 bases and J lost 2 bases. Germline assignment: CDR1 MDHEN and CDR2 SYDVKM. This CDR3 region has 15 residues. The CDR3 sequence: CASSSPGGGAYEQYF. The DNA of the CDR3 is TGTGCCAGCAGTTCCCCTGGCGGGGGGGCCTACGAGCAGTACTTC.

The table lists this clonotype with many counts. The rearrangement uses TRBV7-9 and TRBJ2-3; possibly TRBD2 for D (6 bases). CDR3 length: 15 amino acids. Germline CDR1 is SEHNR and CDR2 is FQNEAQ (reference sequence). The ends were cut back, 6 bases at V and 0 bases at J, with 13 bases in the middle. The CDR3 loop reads CASRLGAGSTDTQYF. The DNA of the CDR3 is TGTGCCAGCAGACTCGGGGCGGGGAGCACAGATACGCAGTATTTT.

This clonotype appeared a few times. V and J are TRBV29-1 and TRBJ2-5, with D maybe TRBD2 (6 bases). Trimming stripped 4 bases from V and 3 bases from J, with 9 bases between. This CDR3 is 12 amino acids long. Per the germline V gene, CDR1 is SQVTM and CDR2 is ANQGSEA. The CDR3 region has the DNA TGCAGCGTTGCAACGGGGGAAGAGACCCAGTACTTC. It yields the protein CSVATGEETQYF.

The CDR3 DNA is TGTGCCAGCAGTTCCCTCATGGACCTGACAGGGGTCTACGAGCAGTACTTC. The encoded protein is CASSSLMDLTGVYEQYF. This chain links TRBV12-3 or TRBV12-4 with TRBJ2-7; 8 nucleotides match TRBD1. Trimming took 4 bases from V and 3 from J; bases not matched to a gene: 14. The CDR3 extends over 17 amino acids.

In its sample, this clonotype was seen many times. CDR3 coding DNA: TGTGCCAGCAGTTACATCGGGGGGGCTTACAATGAGCAGTTCTTC. This codes for CASSYIGGAYNEQFF. This sequence joins TRBV6-2 or TRBV6-3 and TRBJ2-1; 8 nucleotides agree with TRBD2. Germline CDR1 and CDR2: MNHEY and SVGEGT. V trimming: 2 bases; J trimming: 4 bases; junction bases outside the gene matches: 4. This CDR3 is 15 amino acids long.

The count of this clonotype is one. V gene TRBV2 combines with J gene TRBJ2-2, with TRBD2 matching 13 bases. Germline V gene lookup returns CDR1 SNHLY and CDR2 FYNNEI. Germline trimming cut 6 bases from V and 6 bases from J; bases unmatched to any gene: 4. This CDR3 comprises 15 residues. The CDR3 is CASSRTSGGPGELFF. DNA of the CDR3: TGTGCCAGCAGCAGGACTAGCGGGGGTCCCGGGGAGCTGTTTTTT.

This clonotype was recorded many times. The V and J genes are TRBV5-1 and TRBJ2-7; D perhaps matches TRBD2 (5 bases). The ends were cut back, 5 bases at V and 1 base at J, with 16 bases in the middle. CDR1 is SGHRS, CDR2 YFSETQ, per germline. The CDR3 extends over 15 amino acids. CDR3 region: CASRGSGEWSYEQYF. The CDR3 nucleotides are TGCGCCAGCAGGGGTTCCGGGGAGTGGTCCTACGAGCAGTACTTC.

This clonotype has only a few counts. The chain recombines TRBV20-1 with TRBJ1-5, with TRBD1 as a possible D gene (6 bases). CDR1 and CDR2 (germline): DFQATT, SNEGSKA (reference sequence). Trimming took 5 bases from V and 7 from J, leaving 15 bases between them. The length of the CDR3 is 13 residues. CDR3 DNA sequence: TGCAGTGCTGGGCTGGGGGCGAACCAGCCCCAGCATTTT. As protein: CSAGLGANQPQHF.